This TCR beta chain is drawn from a study of shared clonotypes between healthy human individuals. The germline V gene has CDR1 MGHRA and CDR2 YSYEKL. The CDR3 sequence is 15 residues long. V trimming: 3 bases; J trimming: 6 bases; junction bases outside the gene matches: 8. The method was immunoSEQ multiplex PCR; TCRdb's version includes in-frame clones alone and lacks a portion of them. The table shows hundreds of thousands of clones, with 90% to 96% occurring only once. This clone was seen only once. The clonotype originates from a young woman in good health. The rearrangement joins TRBV4-1 to TRBJ2-7, with 10 bases fitting TRBD1. Sequencing was carried out using naive CD4+ T cells sorted from blood. Subset noted: CD45RA+ positively selected. CDR3 loop: CASSHDWGQGSEQYF. The CDR3 DNA reads as TGCGCCAGCAGCCACGATTGGGGACAGGGGAGCGAGCAGTACTTC.